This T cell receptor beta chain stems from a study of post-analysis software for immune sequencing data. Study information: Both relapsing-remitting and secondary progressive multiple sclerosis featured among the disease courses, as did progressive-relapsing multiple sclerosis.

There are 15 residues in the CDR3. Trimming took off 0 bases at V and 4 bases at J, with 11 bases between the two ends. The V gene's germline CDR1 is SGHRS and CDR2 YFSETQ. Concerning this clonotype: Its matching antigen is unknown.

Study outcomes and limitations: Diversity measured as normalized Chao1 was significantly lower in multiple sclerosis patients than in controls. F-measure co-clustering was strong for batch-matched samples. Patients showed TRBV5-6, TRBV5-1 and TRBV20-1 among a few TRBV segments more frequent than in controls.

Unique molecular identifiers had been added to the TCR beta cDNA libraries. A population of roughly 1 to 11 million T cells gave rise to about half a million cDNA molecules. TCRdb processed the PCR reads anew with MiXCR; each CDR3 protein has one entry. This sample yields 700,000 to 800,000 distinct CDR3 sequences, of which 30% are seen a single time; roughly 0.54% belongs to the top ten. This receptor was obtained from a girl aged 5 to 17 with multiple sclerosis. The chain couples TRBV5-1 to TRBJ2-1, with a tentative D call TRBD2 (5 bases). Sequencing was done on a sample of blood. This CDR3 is CASSLARGLYNEQFF. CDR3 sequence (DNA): TGCGCCAGCAGCTTGGCCCGCGGGCTATACAATGAGCAGTTCTTC.